This TCR beta chain was identified during a study of radiotherapy plus CTLA-4 blockade in lung cancer (dated 2018 in TCRdb). Context from the whole study: Among the enrolled patients, under 20% had an objective response, and less than 40% reached disease control.

Trimming at the junction amounts to 4 bases on V and 6 bases on J, and the germline ends lie 14 bases apart. CDR1 and CDR2 (SGDLS, YYNGEE) derive from the germline V gene. The CDR3 runs 14 amino acids, cysteine and phenylalanine included. Of the read, only the CDR3 DNA is kept; its 42 bases are in frame from base 1. As for this clone: Its antigen remains undetermined. One base away there is no much larger clone; base qualities are not given.

The study evaluated CTLA-4 blockade (ipilimumab) given together with focal radiation therapy in patients who had chemo-refractory metastatic non-small-cell lung cancer. Paper-wide results and their limitations: The strongest predictors of response were reported to be early dynamic shifts in blood T cell clones along with a rise in serum interferon-beta following radiation. After treatment with radiotherapy and ipilimumab, TCR clones that originated in tumors expanded in peripheral blood.

The method behind the library was the immunoSEQ multiplex PCR assay. The table was pulled from immuneACCESS by TCRdb, which kept in-frame rearrangements only. Such tables lose some clones; where checked, under half of the loss comes from unresolved V genes, and the rest has no known cause. The sample table shows approximately 48,000 clones, and 70% to 90% are seen once. The top ten clones comprise around 4.4% of the sample. Source: peripheral blood, taken from a patient treated with radiotherapy plus ipilimumab. The source is a human donor with non-small cell lung cancer whose response to radiotherapy plus ipilimumab could not be evaluated. The chain links TRBV9 with TRBJ1-5, with the identity of the D gene unclear. The sequence in DNA is TGTGCCAGCAGCCCCGGTACAGCTGGTCAGCCCCAGCATTTT. This codes for CASSPGTAGQPQHF.